This T cell receptor (beta chain) stems from a study of vaccination and CD4 T cells after COVID-19. Study overall: The authors used overlapping spike peptides from SARS-CoV-2, HCoV-NL63, HCoV-OC43 and HCoV-229E to stimulate cells.

About this clonotype: Its antigen is unknown.

As to treatment: roughly 10-day PBMC culture with coronavirus spike peptide pools or control peptides (ViraFEST assay). Researchers grew the cells for 9 to 11 days and then pulled out CD4+ T cells by negative selection. Cultured CD4+ T-cell DNA underwent Oncomine TCR Beta short-read sequencing. TCRdb re-called the PCR reads through MiXCR, storing one row per CDR3 protein. The table records more than 15,000 distinct CDR3 sequences, approximately 40% of them present only once. Study-wide results and caveats: Spike mono-reactivity was the property of 304 of 307 vaccine-specific clones in convalescent patients. Convalescent patients showed a median approximately 89% of reactive clones that were seen only post-vaccination.

This CDR3 comprises 14 residues. CDR1 is LNHDA and CDR2 is SQIVND in the germline V gene (reference sequence). Between the trimmed V and J ends, which lost 9 bases and 4 bases, there was a span of 18 bases. The V gene is TRBV19, the J gene TRBJ1-2; D is unresolved. This sequence originates from a human donor who had recovered from COVID-19. Specimen: CD4+ T cells from blood, cultured in vitro, collected before SARS-CoV-2 vaccination. The CDR3 spells CASAPLADFYGYTF. CDR3 DNA sequence: TGTGCCAGCGCCCCCCTAGCAGACTTCTATGGCTACACCTTC.